This T cell receptor beta chain was sequenced in a study of T cell changes during pregnancy in multiple sclerosis. TCRdb's copy holds only in-frame clones and misses some; the assay was immunoSEQ multiplex PCR. In the table there are over 55,000 clones, approximately 92% of which are singletons. Germline assignment: CDR1 MNHEY and CDR2 SVGAGI. This CDR3 has 12 residues. V was shortened by 8 bases and J by 8 bases, with 15 bases between the two germline ends. The sequence was obtained from a female donor in good health, enrolled as a control in a pregnancy study. Sequencing used CD8+ T cells from peripheral blood mononuclear cells, obtained in the third trimester of pregnancy. J is TRBJ1-1 and V is TRBV6-5; no firm D call. Here the CDR3 DNA reads TGTGCCAGCTCTGCTAACCCTTCAGAAGCTTTCTTT. This codes for CASSANPSEAFF.